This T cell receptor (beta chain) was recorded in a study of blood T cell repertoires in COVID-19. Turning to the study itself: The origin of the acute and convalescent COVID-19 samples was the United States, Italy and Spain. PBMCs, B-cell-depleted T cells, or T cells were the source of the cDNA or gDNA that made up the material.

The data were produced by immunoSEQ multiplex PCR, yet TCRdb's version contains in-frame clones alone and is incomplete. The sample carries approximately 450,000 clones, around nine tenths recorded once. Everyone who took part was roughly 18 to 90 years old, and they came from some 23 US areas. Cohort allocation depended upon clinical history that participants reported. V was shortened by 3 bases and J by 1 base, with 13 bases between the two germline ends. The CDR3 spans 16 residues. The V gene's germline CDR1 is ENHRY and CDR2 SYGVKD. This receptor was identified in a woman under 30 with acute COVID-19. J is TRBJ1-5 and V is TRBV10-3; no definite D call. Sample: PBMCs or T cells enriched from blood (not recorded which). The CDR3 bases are TGTGCCATCAGTGATACGAGGCCGAGGAGCAATCAGCCCCAGCATTTT. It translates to CAISDTRPRSNQPQHF.